The T cell receptor (beta chain) under discussion was sequenced for a study of neurological immune-mediated disorders. Time point: longitudinal time-point 2. This clonotype occurred many times. Its target is unknown. General study results and limits: The level of TCR clonal expansion was highest in patients with HTLV-1-associated myelopathy and lowest in multiple sclerosis, where it fell below the level seen in healthy controls.

TCRdb re-called the 5' RACE reads through MiXCR, storing one row per CDR3 protein. The data show 65,000 to 95,000 distinct CDR3 sequences, nearly 6% seen once. Trimming at V came to 6 bases and at J to 4 bases, leaving 5 bases not matched to a gene. CDR1 and CDR2 (germline): DFQATT, SNEGSKA (reference sequence). The CDR3 totals 13 residues. Material: PBMCs. The sequence derives from a woman aged 55-70 years with multiple sclerosis. The rearrangement uses TRBV20-1 and TRBJ2-7, with 11 nucleotides matching TRBD1. The CDR3 nucleotides read TGCAGTGCCACGGGACAGGGGGTTTACGAGCAGTACTTC. Protein product: CSATGQGVYEQYF.